This T cell receptor beta chain emerged from a study of blood T cell repertoires in COVID-19. The CDR3 spans 12 residues. CDR1 and CDR2 (germline): PRHDT, FYEKMQ (reference sequence). Trimming cost V 6 bases and J 8 bases, with 13 bases left between them. Data came from immunoSEQ multiplex PCR; TCRdb stores just in-frame clones and leaves some out. The table shows tens of thousands of clones, with roughly 86% occurring only once. This clonotype was sampled from a human donor with acute or convalescent COVID-19. The donor label of this sample is uncertain. The chain has TRBV13 and TRBJ1-2; possible D gene TRBD1, 6 bases. Input material: peripheral blood. This CDR3 is CASSYTGFGYTF. The CDR3 nucleotides are TGTGCCAGCAGTTATACAGGGTTCGGCTACACCTTC.